This is a list of T cell receptor beta chains from one sample in a study of T cell repertoires in cytomegalovirus infection. A single record per CDR3 protein comes from TCRdb applying MiXCR to the reads. The sample consists of 150,000 to 200,000 distinct CDR3 sequences, under 15% of them appearing once. The sample consisted of PBMCs. The origin of the receptors is a human donor in good health (CMV status not recorded). Some clones in this sample may be carry-over from other donors' samples. CDR3s leave out the opening cysteine and the closing phenylalanine or tryptophan. Each record gives: V gene, CDR3 protein.

v_gene: TRBV20-1; CDR3aa: SACQGEGNQPQH
v_gene: TRBV7-9; CDR3aa: ASSPWDPSTDTQY
v_gene: TRBV29-1; CDR3aa: SVVGNSGSYEQY
v_gene: TRBV7-9; CDR3aa: ASSFGSYGF
v_gene: TRBV12-3/TRBV12-4; CDR3aa: ASSLGGDSPLH
v_gene: TRBV29-1; CDR3aa: SVGTGKGYYGYT
v_gene: TRBV7-2; CDR3aa: ASSNGLAGVSGELF
v_gene: TRBV6-6; CDR3aa: ASGQGYEETQY
v_gene: TRBV20-1; CDR3aa: SAPKQGSGANVLT
v_gene: TRBV29-1; CDR3aa: SVELGQGGGNIQY
v_gene: TRBV18; CDR3aa: ASSRGQQGIEH